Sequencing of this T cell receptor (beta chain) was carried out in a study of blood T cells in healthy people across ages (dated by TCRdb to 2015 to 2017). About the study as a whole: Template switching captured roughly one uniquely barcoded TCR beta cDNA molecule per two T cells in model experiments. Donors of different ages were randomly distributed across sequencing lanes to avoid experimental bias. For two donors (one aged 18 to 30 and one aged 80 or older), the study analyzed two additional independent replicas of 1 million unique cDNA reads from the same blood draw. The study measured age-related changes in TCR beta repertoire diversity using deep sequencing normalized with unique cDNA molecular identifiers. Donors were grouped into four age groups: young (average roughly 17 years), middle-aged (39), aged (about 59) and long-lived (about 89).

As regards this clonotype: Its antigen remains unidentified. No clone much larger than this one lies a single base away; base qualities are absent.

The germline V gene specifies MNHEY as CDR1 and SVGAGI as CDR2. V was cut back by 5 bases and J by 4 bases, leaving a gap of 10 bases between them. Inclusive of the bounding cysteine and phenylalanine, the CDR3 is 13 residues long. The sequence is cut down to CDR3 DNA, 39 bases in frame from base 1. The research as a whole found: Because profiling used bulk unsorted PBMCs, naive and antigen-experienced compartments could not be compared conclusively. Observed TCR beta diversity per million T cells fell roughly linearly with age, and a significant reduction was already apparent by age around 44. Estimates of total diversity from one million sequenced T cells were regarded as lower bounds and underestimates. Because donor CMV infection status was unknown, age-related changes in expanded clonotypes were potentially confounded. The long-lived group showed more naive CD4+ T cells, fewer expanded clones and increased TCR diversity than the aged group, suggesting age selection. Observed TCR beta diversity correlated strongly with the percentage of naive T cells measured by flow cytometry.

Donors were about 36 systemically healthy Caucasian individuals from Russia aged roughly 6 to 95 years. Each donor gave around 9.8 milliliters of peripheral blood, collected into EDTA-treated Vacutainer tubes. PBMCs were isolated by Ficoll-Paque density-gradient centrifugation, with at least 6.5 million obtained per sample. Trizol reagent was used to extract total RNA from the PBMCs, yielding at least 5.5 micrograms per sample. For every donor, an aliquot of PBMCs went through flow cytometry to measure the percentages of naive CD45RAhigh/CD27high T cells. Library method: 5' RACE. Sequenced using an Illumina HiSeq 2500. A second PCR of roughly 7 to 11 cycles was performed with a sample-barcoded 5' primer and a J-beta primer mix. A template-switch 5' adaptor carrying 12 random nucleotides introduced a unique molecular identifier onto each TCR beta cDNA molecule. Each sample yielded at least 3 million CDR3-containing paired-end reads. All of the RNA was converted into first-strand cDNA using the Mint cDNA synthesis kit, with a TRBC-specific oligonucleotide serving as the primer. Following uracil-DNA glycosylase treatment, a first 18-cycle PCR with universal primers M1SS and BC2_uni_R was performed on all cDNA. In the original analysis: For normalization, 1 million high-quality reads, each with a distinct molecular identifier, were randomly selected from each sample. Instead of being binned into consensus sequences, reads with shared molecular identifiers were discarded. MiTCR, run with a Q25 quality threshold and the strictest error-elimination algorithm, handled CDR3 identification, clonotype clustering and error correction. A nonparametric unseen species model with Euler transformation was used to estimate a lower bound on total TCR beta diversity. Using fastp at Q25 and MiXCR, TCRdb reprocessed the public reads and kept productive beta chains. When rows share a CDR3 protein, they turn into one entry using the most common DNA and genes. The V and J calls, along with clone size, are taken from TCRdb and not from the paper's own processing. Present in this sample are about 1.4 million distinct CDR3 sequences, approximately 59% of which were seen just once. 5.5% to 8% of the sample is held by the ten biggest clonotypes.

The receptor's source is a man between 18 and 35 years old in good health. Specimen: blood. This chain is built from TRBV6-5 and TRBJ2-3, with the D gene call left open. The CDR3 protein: CASSAPASDTQYF. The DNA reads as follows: TGTGCCAGCAGTGCTCCCGCTTCAGATACGCAGTATTTT.